The text below deals with one TCR beta chain. Its antigen is undetermined. The V gene's germline CDR1 is LGHNA and CDR2 YSLEER. The V end was cut by 0 bases, the J end by 13 bases, with 15 bases between. The CDR3 spans 14 residues. The data stem from a study of T cells in localized non-small cell lung cancer. General observations from the study: Clonality peaked in uninvolved adjacent lung rather than tumor. Of the top 100 tumor clones, median about 56 were in adjacent lung, 25 to 35 among its top 100.

Produced via immunoSEQ multiplex PCR; TCRdb's table is partial and in-frame only. The sample has roughly 25,000 clones; about 92% are singletons. Sequences were derived from peripheral blood, sampled before any cancer treatment. The receptor's source is a man aged 40 to 70 with stage III squamous cell lung carcinoma. The chain carries TRBV4-3 and TRBJ1-4; D gene unclear. CDR3 coding DNA: TGCGCCAGCAGCCAAGACCGACGGGAGACAAGACTGTTTTTT. Residues: CASSQDRRETRLFF.